This TCR beta chain is from a study of blood T cells in healthy people across ages. V was cut by 3 bases and J by 3 bases, with 5 bases left in between. Germline V gene data show CDR1 as LGHDT and CDR2 as YNNKEL (reference sequence). The CDR3 is made up of 12 amino acids. Primers used in a second PCR of roughly 6 to 12 cycles were a sample-barcoded 5' primer and a J-beta primer mix. TCRdb reprocessed the 5' RACE reads via MiXCR and lists one record per CDR3 protein. The table has about 1,600,000 distinct CDR3 sequences, around 39% seen once; the top ten hold around 8%. The sequenced material came from blood. This TCR derives from a woman under 30 in good health. This chain links TRBV3-1 with TRBJ2-5; D call uncertain. The DNA of the CDR3 is TGTGCCAGCAGCCAGATGAAAGAGACCCAGTACTTC. Amino acid sequence: CASSQMKETQYF.